Below are 3 T cell receptor beta chains sequenced from a single sample in a study of regulatory T cells in long-lasting Graves disease. Both iRepertoire HTBI primers and Arm-PCR of CDR3 regions were used to build the TCR beta libraries. TCRdb reprocessed the multiplex PCR reads with MiXCR, giving one entry per CDR3 protein. The sample lists about 620,000 distinct CDR3 sequences; around 17% were seen once. The time point was: newly diagnosed GD, antithyroid drugs for less than 3 months. The TCR library used RNA extracted from PBMCs. This sample was also put to use in a study of T cells in Graves' hyperthyroidism and ophthalmopathy.

Sequenced material: peripheral blood mononuclear cells (PBMCs), taken at new diagnosis, from a patient treated with antithyroid drugs. The receptors shown here come from a woman in her twenties or thirties with Graves disease.

A few counts support this clonotype. V usage is TRBV20-1 and J usage is TRBJ2-5; the match to TRBD2 covers 8 bases. This CDR3 comprises 14 residues. V lost 3 bases, J lost 8 bases, and 11 bases stayed unmatched. The germline V gene has CDR1 DFQATT and CDR2 SNEGSKA (reference sequence). As DNA, the CDR3 is TGCAGTGCTAGGGGGGCAGCGGGAGAGGGAACCCAGTACTTC. Protein sequence: CSARGAAGEGTQYF.

Only a few counts were recorded for this clonotype. The chain is built from TRBV28 and TRBJ1-1; D is ambiguous. Per germline, CDR1 MDHEN and CDR2 SYDVKM. The germline V and J ends were trimmed by 5 bases and 4 bases, with 11 bases remaining between them. There are 13 residues in the CDR3. The CDR3 region has the DNA TGTGCCAGCAGTCTAATACAAGTCACTGAAGCTTTCTTT. Its protein product is CASSLIQVTEAFF.

This clonotype was detected ten times or more. The chain is built from TRBV2 and TRBJ1-2; D might be TRBD1 (5 bases). The CDR3 sequence is 13 residues long. Germline V gene lookup returns CDR1 SNHLY and CDR2 FYNNEI. V was shortened by 3 bases and J by 4 bases, with 9 bases between the two germline ends. CDR3 in DNA: TGTGCCAGCAGTGAGTCAGGGAGCTATGGCTACACCTTC. This encodes CASSESGSYGYTF. The full variable domain, rest sourced from reference TRBV2 and TRBJ1-2, is EPEVTQTPSHQVTQMGQEVILRCVPISNHLYFYWYRQILGQKVEFLVSFYNNEISEKSEIFDDQFSVERPDGSNFTLKIRSTKLEDSAMYFCASSESGSYGYTFGSGTRLTVV.